This record concerns one T cell receptor (beta chain) sequence. The antigen remains undetermined. Diagnosis relied on clinical symptoms, serum thyroxine and TRAb, thyroid ultrasound and orbital computed tomography. Researchers took RNA transcripts and amplified the TCR beta CDR3 regions from them. Using the HTBI primer set, a first-round RT-PCR was run on the TCR CDR3. TCRdb reanalysed the multiplex PCR reads using MiXCR and keeps one entry per CDR3 protein. Of under 550,000 distinct CDR3 sequences in the sample, approximately 14% were seen once. Germline-derived CDR1 and CDR2 are DFQATT and SNEGSKA (reference sequence). This CDR3 spans 16 amino acids. V lost 3 bases, J lost 0 bases, and 15 bases lay in between. The data belong to a study of T cells in Graves' hyperthyroidism and ophthalmopathy. Study as a whole: The authors collected peripheral blood at initial diagnosis, before any treatment. Study-wide findings and caveats: Most expanded thyroid clonotypes above 0.001 also appeared in blood.

The chain couples TRBV20-1 to TRBJ1-5; D remains unclear. Sequencing was done on a sample of blood. The receptor comes from a woman under 30 with Graves' hyperthyroidism. The CDR3 spells CSARDARAYSNQPQHF. In DNA, the CDR3 is TGCAGTGCTAGGGATGCCCGGGCTTATAGCAATCAGCCCCAGCATTTT.